A single sample gave rise to the 8 T cell receptor beta chains below, sequenced in a study of blood T cell repertoires in COVID-19. Using immunoSEQ multiplex PCR, the repertoire was profiled, and TCRdb retains in-frame clones only, with some absent. The sample includes 200,000 to 250,000 clones, roughly 82% seen only once; the top ten take 1.4%. Source material: peripheral blood. These receptors were collected from a woman aged 40 to 50 who had recovered from COVID-19.

The chain employs TRBV6-6 and TRBJ2-7, with D possibly being TRBD1 (6 bases). V lost 0 bases and J lost 3, with 9 bases in between. Germline V lookup: CDR1 MNHNY, CDR2 SVGAGI (reference sequence). CDR3 length: 14 amino acids. CDR3 nucleotide sequence: TGTGCCAGCAGTTACTCAGGACAGCTCTACGAGCAGTACTTC. Protein product: CASSYSGQLYEQYF.

The chain combines TRBV4-1 with TRBJ2-7, with TRBD2 as a possible D gene (6 bases). Trimming left V 5 bases short and J 6 bases short, with 17 bases between. The CDR3 is 14 amino acids. The germline V gene has CDR1 MGHRA and CDR2 YSYEKL. CDR3 bases: TGCGCCAGCAGCTCCGGGGGACTTACCCTCGAGCAGTACTTC. Amino acids: CASSSGGLTLEQYF.

J is TRBJ2-1 and V is TRBV6-6; TRBD2 agrees at 8 bases. V was clipped by 0 bases and J by 9 bases; unmatched bases: 7. Germline loops: CDR1 MNHNY, CDR2 SVGAGI (reference sequence). There are 15 residues in the CDR3. The CDR3 nucleotides read TGTGCCAGCAGTTACTCGACCGGGGGGGATAGTGAGCAGTTCTTC. This codes for CASSYSTGGDSEQFF.

V usage is TRBV6-5 and J usage is TRBJ1-5; 9 bases line up with TRBD1. Germline CDR1 MNHEY, CDR2 SVGAGI. The CDR3 is 15 residues long. V lost 6 bases to trimming and J lost 6 bases; unmatched junction nucleotides: 9. CDR3 DNA: TGTGCCAGCAGCGGAAACCGACAGGGGGGTCAGCCCCAGCATTTT. Translation: CASSGNRQGGQPQHF.

This clone was seen just once. The rearrangement links TRBV7-2 to TRBJ2-2; no definite D call. The germline V gene encodes CDR1 SGHTA and CDR2 FQGNSA. The CDR3 is 13 residues long. V dropped 4 bases and J dropped 4 bases, with 7 bases sitting between them. CDR3 region: CASSSLFTGELFF. In DNA, the CDR3 is TGTGCCAGCAGCTCCCTTTTCACCGGGGAGCTGTTTTTT.

The V and J genes are TRBV5-1 and TRBJ2-7, with 8 bases that match TRBD2. The V segment lost 4 bases and the J segment 0 bases; nucleotides outside the gene matches: 6. The CDR3 extends over 15 amino acids. The germline V gene has CDR1 SGHRS and CDR2 YFSETQ. The chain's CDR3 is CASSRVAGGSYEQYF. CDR3 nucleotides: TGCGCCAGCAGCCGGGTGGCGGGGGGCTCCTACGAGCAGTACTTC.

CDR3 amino acids: CASSETGVDYGYTF. The CDR3, as DNA: TGTGCCAGCAGTGAAACCGGGGTGGACTATGGCTACACCTTC. The chain is built from TRBV6-1 and TRBJ1-2, with D uncertain. V lost 2 bases and J 3 bases, leaving 10 bases between the germline ends. The CDR3 runs 14 residues. Germline V CDR1 and CDR2: MNHNS, SASEGT.

The V gene is TRBV12-3 or TRBV12-4, the J gene TRBJ1-2; 7 positions agree with TRBD1. V was pared by 4 bases and J by 6 bases, with 2 bases of the junction left unmatched. This CDR3 spans 12 amino acids. The CDR3, as DNA: TGTGCCAGCAGTTATGGACAGGATGGCTACACCTTC. Its protein is CASSYGQDGYTF.